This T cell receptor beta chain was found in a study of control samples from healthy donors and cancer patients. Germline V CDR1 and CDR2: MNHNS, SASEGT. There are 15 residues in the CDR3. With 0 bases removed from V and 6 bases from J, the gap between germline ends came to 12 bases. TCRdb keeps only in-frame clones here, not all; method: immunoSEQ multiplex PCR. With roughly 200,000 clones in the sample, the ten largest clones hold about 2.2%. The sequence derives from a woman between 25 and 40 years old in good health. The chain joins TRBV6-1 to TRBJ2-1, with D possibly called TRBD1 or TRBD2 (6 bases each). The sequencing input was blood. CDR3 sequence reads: CASSEAGGYLNEQFF. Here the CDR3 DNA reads TGTGCCAGCAGTGAAGCGGGGGGCTACCTCAATGAGCAGTTCTTC.